A single sample is the source of the 15 T cell receptor beta chains below, sequenced in a study of vaccination and CD4 T cells after COVID-19 (dated by TCRdb to the early 2020s). Interpreted using the paper, the treatment or condition label stands for: approximately nine-day PBMC culture with coronavirus spike peptide pools or control peptides (ViraFEST assay). Their cognate antigens are unknown. The receptor library was made with PCR. Sequenced using an Illumina iSeq 100. At the Johns Hopkins FTIC core, DNA from the cultured CD4+ T cells underwent TCR sequencing with the Oncomine TCR Beta short-read assay. TCRdb cleaned the public reads at Q25 with fastp, built clones with MiXCR and kept in-frame beta chains. Each record represents a unique CDR3 protein, reported with the most common genes and DNA among its rows. The sample table shows about 10,000 distinct CDR3 sequences, and around a quarter are seen once. Of the sample, more than 25% is held by the ten largest clones.

The sequencing here drew on CD4+ T cells from blood, cultured in vitro, taken before SARS-CoV-2 vaccination. These TCRs come from a human donor who received a COVID-19 vaccine.

This clonotype was detected a few times. The chain has TRBV12-3 or TRBV12-4 and TRBJ1-1; D gene ambiguous. CDR3 length: 14 amino acids. V gave up 3 bases and J gave up 0 bases, with 8 bases separating them. CDR3 sequence: CASSFRQMNTEAFF. The CDR3 region has the DNA TGTGCCAGCAGTTTCCGACAAATGAACACTGAAGCTTTCTTT.

This clonotype was observed a handful of times. J is TRBJ2-2 and V is TRBV14; 9 nucleotides agree with TRBD2. This CDR3 is 20 amino acids long. CDR1 and CDR2 from the germline V gene are SGHDN and FVKESK. J gave up 7 bases and V 1 base, and 19 bases lay outside the gene matches. In DNA, the CDR3 is TGTGCCAGCAGCCAAGTAATAGCGGGGGAGCCATCTACATGGGGCGGGGAGCTGTTTTTT. Amino acid sequence: CASSQVIAGEPSTWGGELFF.

This clonotype was seen a few times. The rearrangement joins TRBV30 to TRBJ1-3; D is unresolved. The V end was cut by 4 bases, the J end by 2 bases, with 6 bases between. There are 12 residues in the CDR3. Per the germline V gene, CDR1 is GTSNPN and CDR2 is SVGIG (reference sequence). The CDR3: CAWIRTGNTIYF. CDR3 sequence (DNA): TGTGCCTGGATCCGAACTGGAAACACCATATATTTT.

There are a few counts of this clonotype. J is TRBJ2-7 and V is TRBV23-1; the D is unclear. TRBV23-1 is known as an ORF, though its function is uncertain. With 2 bases removed from V and 2 bases from J, the gap between germline ends came to 13 bases. The CDR3 covers 15 residues. The CDR3 loop reads CASSQPPPGTYEQYF. Written as DNA, the CDR3 is TGCGCCAGCAGTCAACCCCCCCCGGGCACCTACGAGCAGTACTTC.

The V call is TRBV12-3 or TRBV12-4, the J call TRBJ1-1, with a weak D call TRBD1 (5 bases). CDR3 length equals 14 residues. V shed 3 bases and J shed 4 bases, with 12 bases lying between them. This CDR3 is CASSLGQEGTEAFF. The CDR3 nucleotides read TGTGCCAGCAGTTTGGGGCAGGAGGGCACTGAAGCTTTCTTT.

This chain links TRBV4-1 with TRBJ1-4, with D possibly being TRBD1 (6 bases). There are 17 residues in the CDR3. Germline CDR1 reads MGHRA; CDR2 reads YSYEKL. With 1 base removed from V and 5 bases from J, the gap between germline ends came to 17 bases. The CDR3 region is CASSQGVGQSKNEKLFF. The CDR3, as DNA: TGCGCCAGCAGCCAAGGGGTTGGACAGTCAAAAAATGAAAAACTGTTTTTT.

This clonotype has just a few counts. V and J are TRBV16 and TRBJ1-6, with a possible D match to TRBD1 (6 bases). CDR1 is KGHSY, CDR2 FQNENV, per germline. This CDR3 contains 15 residues. V lost 6 bases and J lost 6, with 15 bases in between. The CDR3 sequence is CASSPGQYLNSPLHF. The CDR3, as DNA: TGTGCCAGCAGTCCCGGACAGTACCTTAATTCACCCCTCCACTTT.

This clonotype has a handful of counts. The chain employs TRBV15 and TRBJ2-5, with D hard to call. Germline CDR1 and CDR2: LNHNV and YYDKDF (reference sequence). Trimming pared 2 bases from V and 2 bases from J, leaving 3 bases between. The CDR3 sequence is 12 residues long. CDR3 sequence reads: CATSRPQETQYF. DNA of the CDR3: TGTGCCACCAGCAGACCTCAAGAGACCCAGTACTTC.

This clonotype came up a few times. This sequence joins TRBV7-2 and TRBJ1-3, with unresolved D. V was cut by 5 bases and J by 0 bases, with 11 bases left in between. Per germline, CDR1 SGHTA and CDR2 FQGNSA. CDR3 size: 15 residues. The CDR3 loop is CASSPFLSSGNTIYF. The CDR3, as DNA: TGTGCCAGCAGCCCCTTCTTGAGCTCTGGAAACACCATATATTTT.

This clonotype was counted a few times. This rearrangement joins TRBV6-2 or TRBV6-3 to TRBJ1-6; maybe TRBD1 (5 bases). The ends were cut back, 6 bases at V and 9 bases at J, with 18 bases in the middle. The CDR3 runs to 15 residues. Germline V gene data show CDR1 as MNHEY and CDR2 as SVGEGT. In DNA form, the CDR3 reads TGTGCCAGCAGCCTGAGGACAATATCTAGTTCACCCCTCCACTTT. As protein: CASSLRTISSSPLHF.

This clonotype was counted a few times. This sequence joins TRBV7-2 and TRBJ2-7, with 7 bases that match TRBD1. The CDR3 covers 14 residues. In germline, CDR1 is SGHTA, CDR2 FQGNSA. V dropped 5 bases and J dropped 0; count of bases not matched to a gene: 4. The CDR3 protein is CASSPRQGSYEQYF. The DNA of the CDR3 is TGTGCCAGCAGCCCCAGACAGGGCTCCTACGAGCAGTACTTC.

This clonotype was detected once. The V gene is TRBV5-1, the J gene TRBJ2-7, with 11 bases aligning to TRBD1. Germline lookup yields CDR1 SGHRS and CDR2 YFSETQ. The CDR3 consists of 14 residues. J was trimmed by 5 bases and V by 3 bases; bases with no gene match: 4. CDR3 sequence reads: CASSWGTGGNEQYF. CDR3 bases: TGCGCCAGCAGCTGGGGGACAGGGGGTAACGAGCAGTACTTC.

The gene calls are TRBV2 and TRBJ1-1, with D tentatively TRBD1 (5 bases). CDR3 length: 13 amino acids. The germline V and J ends were trimmed by 6 bases and 6 bases, with 14 bases remaining between them. Germline CDR1 is SNHLY and CDR2 is FYNNEI. The CDR3 DNA sequence: TGTGCCAGCAGCGTAGAGGGGTTGGCTGAAGCTTTCTTT. Its protein product is CASSVEGLAEAFF.

This clonotype was recorded only once. The chain combines TRBV7-3 with TRBJ2-1; 9 nucleotides agree with TRBD1. Per the germline V gene, CDR1 is SGHTA and CDR2 is FQGTGA. This CDR3 has 14 residues. Trimming took 5 bases from V and 5 from J; bases not matched to a gene: 4. The CDR3 nucleotides are TGTGCCAGCAGCCATACAGGGGGCAACAATGAGCAGTTCTTC. Its protein is CASSHTGGNNEQFF.

The sample holds a few counts of this clonotype. The chain combines TRBV7-8 with TRBJ2-1; TRBD2 matches 13 bases. The V gene's germline CDR1 is SGHVS and CDR2 FQNEAQ. Trimming at V came to 4 bases and at J to 0 bases, leaving 6 bases not matched to a gene. The CDR3 length is 18 residues. Written as DNA, the CDR3 is TGTGCCAGCAGCTCCGACCGGACTAGCGGGAGCTCCTACAATGAGCAGTTCTTC. Protein: CASSSDRTSGSSYNEQFF.